Below, 21 T cell receptor beta chains from the same sample are listed, as sequenced in a study of blood T cell repertoires in COVID-19. Sequenced by immunoSEQ multiplex PCR; TCRdb stores in-frame clones only, minus some. The table has 200,000 to 250,000 clones, around nine tenths seen once. Sequencing used peripheral blood. The receptors originated from a man between 60 and 75 years old who had recovered from COVID-19.

This clone was observed a single time. V and J are TRBV20-1 and TRBJ2-1; 7 nucleotides match TRBD2. V was pared by 3 bases and J by 9 bases, with 2 bases of the junction left unmatched. This CDR3 is built from 11 residues. CDR1 is DFQATT and CDR2 is SNEGSKA in the germline V gene (reference sequence). This CDR3 reads CSARGGIEQFF. CDR3 bases: TGCAGTGCTAGGGGGGGGATTGAGCAGTTCTTC.

The J gene is TRBJ1-2, the V gene TRBV30; D gene ambiguous. Per germline, CDR1 GTSNPN and CDR2 SVGIG (reference sequence). This CDR3 is built from 12 residues. Trimming took 6 bases from V and 2 from J, leaving 10 bases between them. CDR3 region: CACATENYGYTF. CDR3 nucleotide sequence: TGTGCCTGTGCGACTGAAAACTATGGCTACACCTTC.

The chain has TRBV10-3 and TRBJ2-1; D is possibly TRBD2 (6 bases). The CDR3 covers 14 residues. V was shortened by 4 bases and J by 7 bases, with 14 bases between the two germline ends. Per germline, CDR1 ENHRY and CDR2 SYGVKD. Here the CDR3 reads CAISAGTGINEQFF. Written as DNA, the CDR3 is TGTGCCATCAGTGCAGGGACTGGCATTAATGAGCAGTTCTTC.

This rearrangement joins TRBV10-2 to TRBJ2-1, with TRBD2 matching over 8 bases. J was trimmed by 0 bases and V by 0 bases; bases with no gene match: 7. The CDR3 has 18 amino acids. Germline V lookup: CDR1 WSHSY, CDR2 SAAADI. The CDR3: CASSESMSSGPSYNEQFF. The CDR3 bases are TGCGCCAGCAGTGAGTCGATGTCTAGCGGGCCCTCCTACAATGAGCAGTTCTTC.

Details on this clone: Other DNA sequences in the same sample also yield this CDR3. The chain recombines TRBV5-1 with TRBJ1-1; tentatively, D is TRBD1 (5 bases). Trimming cost V 7 bases and J 1 base, with 14 bases left between them. Germline V gives CDR1 SGHRS, CDR2 YFSETQ. This CDR3 has 14 amino acids. The CDR3 sequence is CASSWGGSNTEAFF. Written as DNA, the CDR3 is TGCGCCAGCTCATGGGGGGGATCGAACACTGAAGCTTTCTTT.

V is TRBV7-9 and J is TRBJ2-2, with D maybe TRBD1 (7 bases). Trimming took off 8 bases at V and 3 bases at J, with 16 bases between the two ends. Looked up from germline, CDR1 is SEHNR and CDR2 is FQNEAQ (reference sequence). CDR3 length: 15 residues. The CDR3: CASSTTGDYTGELFF. The CDR3 nucleotides read TGTGCCAGCTCCACAACAGGGGACTACACCGGGGAGCTGTTTTTT.

This clone was recorded only once. This chain joins TRBV20-1 and TRBJ1-5; a possible D gene is TRBD1 (6 bases). Germline V gene sequence: CDR1 DFQATT, CDR2 SNEGSKA (reference sequence). The CDR3 has 13 residues. V shed 6 bases and J shed 4 bases, with 13 bases lying between them. This chain's CDR3 is CSASGQTNQPQHF. CDR3 nucleotide sequence: TGCAGTGCCAGTGGACAGACAAATCAGCCCCAGCATTTT.

The chain is built from TRBV12-3 or TRBV12-4 and TRBJ2-5; TRBD1 might be the D (6 bases). The CDR3 contains 13 residues. V lost 5 bases and J 2 bases, leaving 9 bases between the germline ends. CDR3 DNA sequence: TGTGCCAGCAGTATGGGACATCAAGAGACCCAGTACTTC. Its protein is CASSMGHQETQYF.

The V call is TRBV19, the J call TRBJ2-1; perhaps TRBD2 as D (5 bases). Trimming shortened V by 6 bases and J by 8 bases, and 14 bases separated the two germline ends. Per the germline V gene, CDR1 is LNHDA and CDR2 is SQIVND (reference sequence). The length of the CDR3 is 13 residues. This chain's CDR3 is CASRWRGLDEQFF. Written as DNA, the CDR3 is TGTGCCAGTAGGTGGAGAGGGCTCGATGAGCAGTTCTTC.

This clone was observed once. CDR3 loop: CASSPPGVRADTQYF. DNA of the CDR3: TGTGCCAGCTCACCACCAGGGGTCCGCGCAGATACGCAGTATTTT. This rearrangement joins TRBV18 to TRBJ2-3; D possibly corresponds to TRBD1 (5 bases). The CDR3 has 15 residues. CDR1 is KGHSH and CDR2 is LQKENI in the germline V gene. Trimming removed 0 bases at V and 4 bases at J, with 11 bases between.

The chain links TRBV3-1 (or the pseudogene TRBV3-2) to TRBJ2-3; no definite D call. V was shortened by 4 bases and J by 2 bases, with 10 bases between the two germline ends. Germline V gives CDR1 LGHDT, CDR2 YNNKEL (reference sequence). CDR3 length: 14 residues. In DNA, the CDR3 is TGTGCCAGCAGCCTTTTCAGTATCACAGATACGCAGTATTTT. Its translation is CASSLFSITDTQYF.

The chain is built from TRBV5-1 and TRBJ2-1; TRBD1 might be the D (6 bases). The CDR3 is 16 amino acids. Trimming removed 3 bases at V and 0 bases at J, with 13 bases between. Per the germline V gene, CDR1 is SGHRS and CDR2 is YFSETQ. The CDR3 protein is CASSYLQGSSYNEQFF. CDR3 DNA sequence: TGCGCCAGCAGCTACCTTCAGGGGAGCTCCTACAATGAGCAGTTCTTC.

This sequence joins TRBV24-1 and TRBJ1-5, with D tentatively TRBD1 (6 bases). Germline V gene data show CDR1 as KGHDR and CDR2 as SFDVKD. Trimming pared 6 bases from V and 3 bases from J, leaving 8 bases between. This CDR3 spans 13 amino acids. CDR3 sequence: CATSRGANQPQHF. The CDR3 nucleotides are TGTGCCACCAGTCGGGGGGCCAATCAGCCCCAGCATTTT.

The chain is built from TRBV3-1 (or the pseudogene TRBV3-2) and TRBJ2-3; possible D gene TRBD1, 6 bases. Looked up from germline, CDR1 is LGHDT and CDR2 is YNNKEL (reference sequence). CDR3 length: 16 amino acids. V lost 1 base and J lost 2, with 13 bases in between. The CDR3, as DNA: TGTGCCAGCAGCCAAGCCGCAGGGGTCGCCACAGATACGCAGTATTTT. Its translation: CASSQAAGVATDTQYF.

The genes are TRBV6-6 and TRBJ1-6, with 7 bases that match TRBD1. This CDR3 is built from 16 residues. CDR1 MNHNY and CDR2 SVGAGI come from the germline V gene (reference sequence). V lost 7 bases, J lost 2 bases, and 8 bases stayed unmatched. The CDR3: CASTVDRVAYNSPLHF. The CDR3 DNA reads TGTGCCAGCACCGTCGACAGGGTGGCCTATAATTCACCCCTCCACTTT.

The chain couples TRBV24-1 to TRBJ1-1, with D unresolved. CDR1 and CDR2 (germline): KGHDR, SFDVKD. V was clipped by 3 bases and J by 7 bases, with 5 bases between them. The CDR3 has 11 amino acids. The CDR3 sequence is CATSDGFEAFF. The CDR3 DNA sequence: TGTGCCACCAGTGATGGCTTTGAAGCTTTCTTT.

The chain joins TRBV7-6 to TRBJ2-7; 9 bases agree with TRBD2. The CDR3 length is 18 residues. V lost 0 bases to trimming and J lost 1 base; unmatched junction nucleotides: 10. The V gene's germline CDR1 is SGHVS and CDR2 FNYEAQ. This CDR3 is CASSLAQSSGMISYEQYF. CDR3 DNA: TGTGCCAGCAGCTTAGCGCAATCTAGCGGGATGATTTCCTACGAGCAGTACTTC.

The CDR3 nucleotides read TGTGCCACCGGGGATTCGGTCGGGGAGCTGTTTTTT. Its protein product is CATGDSVGELFF. The genes are TRBV24-1 and TRBJ2-2; D is unclear. There are 12 residues in the CDR3. Trimming pared 9 bases from V and 7 bases from J, leaving 11 bases between. Germline CDR1 and CDR2: KGHDR and SFDVKD.

This rearrangement joins TRBV14 to TRBJ2-2; a possible D gene is TRBD2 (6 bases). Deletions cut 0 bases from V and 4 bases from J, with 21 bases between. In germline, CDR1 is SGHDN, CDR2 FVKESK. The CDR3 length is 19 residues. The CDR3: CASSQEPVWGAGLTGELFF. The CDR3, as DNA: TGTGCCAGCAGCCAAGAACCTGTCTGGGGCGCGGGGCTCACCGGGGAGCTGTTTTTT.

The chain recombines TRBV9 with TRBJ2-1; 11 positions match TRBD2. Germline V lookup: CDR1 SGDLS, CDR2 YYNGEE. Trimming cost V 0 bases and J 6 bases; bases outside gene matches: 5. This CDR3 contains 16 residues. This CDR3 is CASSVAGLAGGNEQFF. Written as DNA, the CDR3 is TGTGCCAGCAGCGTAGCTGGCCTAGCGGGGGGCAATGAGCAGTTCTTC.

The chain recombines TRBV4-2 with TRBJ2-3, with D hard to call. The CDR3 totals 14 residues. Germline V gene data show CDR1 as LGHNA and CDR2 as YNFKEQ. Trimming removed 0 bases at V and 9 bases at J, with 13 bases between. This CDR3 reads CASSQDVNDLTQYF. The CDR3 DNA reads as TGTGCCAGCAGCCAAGATGTTAATGACTTAACGCAGTATTTT.